This is a list of T cell receptor beta chains from one sample in a study of long-term antiretroviral therapy in people with HIV. Some clones are missing from TCRdb's copy, which holds only in-frame ones; the method was immunoSEQ multiplex PCR. The sample carries about 21,000 clones, around 81% recorded once. This material consisted of unsorted PBMCs, taken roughly 4 years after starting antiretroviral therapy. The receptors stem from a man between 18 and 29 years old with HIV. The CDR3 runs from the conserved cysteine through the conserved F or W. Each record gives: V gene, D gene, J gene, clone size, CDR3 protein, CDR3 DNA. A D gene is named only where the DNA matches it firmly. Part of the rows lack a size; the others show once, few, many or a class for expanded clones.

v_call: TRBV7-9; d_call: NA; j_call: TRBJ1-4; clone_size: NA; cdr3_aa: CASSPTGSFRGPFNEKLFF; cdr3_nt: TGTGCCAGCAGCCCGACTGGGAGTTTTCGGGGACCCTTTAATGAAAAACTGTTTTTT
v_call: TRBV6-5; d_call: TRBD2; j_call: TRBJ2-3; clone_size: NA; cdr3_aa: CASSYTSGGSSDTQYF; cdr3_nt: TGTGCCAGCAGTTACACTAGCGGGGGGTCATCAGATACGCAGTATTTT
v_call: TRBV4-1; d_call: NA; j_call: TRBJ1-2; clone_size: NA; cdr3_aa: CASSHRQAGDYGYTF; cdr3_nt: TGCGCCAGCAGCCACCGACAGGCTGGGGACTATGGCTACACCTTC
v_call: TRBV2; d_call: TRBD1; j_call: TRBJ1-1; clone_size: once; cdr3_aa: CASRTTGGIGAFF; cdr3_nt: TGTGCCAGCAGGACGACAGGGGGCATAGGAGCTTTCTTT
v_call: TRBV7-9; d_call: NA; j_call: TRBJ1-4; clone_size: NA; cdr3_aa: CASSSTEKLFF; cdr3_nt: TGTGCCAGCAGCTCCACGGAAAAACTGTTTTTT
v_call: TRBV28; d_call: NA; j_call: TRBJ1-5; clone_size: few; cdr3_aa: CASSTRGEDQPQHF; cdr3_nt: TGTGCCAGCAGTACCAGGGGTGAGGATCAGCCCCAGCATTTT
v_call: TRBV27; d_call: TRBD2; j_call: TRBJ2-7; clone_size: NA; cdr3_aa: CASRRLAGASSYEQYF; cdr3_nt: TGTGCCAGCAGGCGACTAGCGGGGGCGTCGTCCTACGAGCAGTACTTC
v_call: TRBV6-1; d_call: TRBD2; j_call: TRBJ2-7; clone_size: NA; cdr3_aa: CASSEAGSGGVGEQYF; cdr3_nt: TGTGCCAGCAGTGAAGCCGGTAGCGGGGGTGTGGGGGAGCAGTACTTC
v_call: TRBV4-1; d_call: TRBD1; j_call: TRBJ2-7; clone_size: NA; cdr3_aa: CASSHPGQGAREQYF; cdr3_nt: TGCGCCAGCAGCCACCCGGGACAGGGGGCGAGGGAGCAGTACTTC
v_call: TRBV6-5; d_call: NA; j_call: TRBJ1-6; clone_size: NA; cdr3_aa: CASSPRKNSPLHF; cdr3_nt: TGTGCCAGCAGTCCGAGGAAGAATTCACCCCTCCACTTT
v_call: TRBV19; d_call: TRBD1; j_call: TRBJ2-2; clone_size: NA; cdr3_aa: CASKAGTGHTGELFF; cdr3_nt: TGTGCCAGTAAGGCCGGGACAGGACACACCGGGGAGCTGTTTTTT
v_call: TRBV19; d_call: NA; j_call: TRBJ2-7; clone_size: once; cdr3_aa: CASTPRFRNRPNEQYF; cdr3_nt: TGTGCCAGCACCCCCCGATTCAGGAATAGACCTAACGAGCAGTACTTC
v_call: TRBV19; d_call: TRBD1; j_call: TRBJ1-2; clone_size: NA; cdr3_aa: CASTYGGTGNYGYTF; cdr3_nt: TGTGCCAGTACTTATGGTGGGACAGGGAACTATGGCTACACCTTC
v_call: TRBV9; d_call: TRBD1; j_call: TRBJ2-7; clone_size: NA; cdr3_aa: CASSIGQGVNYEQYF; cdr3_nt: TGTGCCAGCAGCATAGGACAGGGGGTTAACTACGAGCAGTACTTC
v_call: TRBV10-2; d_call: NA; j_call: TRBJ1-4; clone_size: NA; cdr3_aa: CASSPNEKLFF; cdr3_nt: TGCGCCAGCAGTCCTAATGAAAAACTGTTTTTT
v_call: TRBV10-1; d_call: NA; j_call: TRBJ2-1; clone_size: NA; cdr3_aa: CASSDGQGIYNEQFF; cdr3_nt: TGCGCCAGCAGTGATGGGCAGGGAATTTACAATGAGCAGTTCTTC
v_call: TRBV19; d_call: NA; j_call: TRBJ1-4; clone_size: NA; cdr3_aa: CASSIGAATNEKLFF; cdr3_nt: TGTGCCAGTAGTATAGGGGCGGCAACTAATGAAAAACTGTTTTTT
v_call: TRBV5-1; d_call: NA; j_call: TRBJ2-5; clone_size: NA; cdr3_aa: CASSSWDLGEETQYF; cdr3_nt: TGCGCCAGCAGCTCTTGGGACTTAGGGGAAGAGACCCAGTACTTC
v_call: TRBV2; d_call: TRBD2; j_call: TRBJ2-1; clone_size: NA; cdr3_aa: CASSEFAGDYYNEQFF; cdr3_nt: TGTGCCAGCAGTGAATTTGCGGGGGACTACTACAATGAGCAGTTCTTC
v_call: TRBV27; d_call: NA; j_call: TRBJ2-3; clone_size: NA; cdr3_aa: CASSLQGSITDTQYF; cdr3_nt: TGTGCCAGCAGTTTACAGGGCTCAATAACAGATACGCAGTATTTT
v_call: TRBV5-5; d_call: TRBD1; j_call: TRBJ1-4; clone_size: NA; cdr3_aa: CASSNRGLEKLFF; cdr3_nt: TGTGCCAGCAGTAACAGGGGTTTGGAAAAACTGTTTTTT
v_call: TRBV11-2; d_call: NA; j_call: TRBJ2-5; clone_size: NA; cdr3_aa: CASSSWLGEKVTQYF; cdr3_nt: TGTGCCAGCAGCTCCTGGTTAGGAGAGAAAGTGACCCAGTACTTC
v_call: TRBV5-6; d_call: NA; j_call: TRBJ1-5; clone_size: NA; cdr3_aa: CASSLGGGQPQHF; cdr3_nt: TGTGCCAGCAGCTTGGGGGGTGGTCAGCCCCAGCATTTT
v_call: TRBV29-1; d_call: TRBD1; j_call: TRBJ1-1; clone_size: NA; cdr3_aa: CSARQGTEAFF; cdr3_nt: TGCAGCGCTAGACAGGGAACTGAAGCTTTCTTT
v_call: TRBV14; d_call: NA; j_call: TRBJ2-2; clone_size: once; cdr3_aa: CASSQGRGSTGELFF; cdr3_nt: TGTGCCAGCAGCCAAGGCAGGGGTAGCACCGGGGAGCTGTTTTTT
v_call: TRBV6-5; d_call: NA; j_call: TRBJ2-3; clone_size: NA; cdr3_aa: CASSPGDRTDTQYF; cdr3_nt: TGTGCCAGCAGTCCCGGGGACCGCACAGATACGCAGTATTTT
v_call: TRBV19; d_call: TRBD2; j_call: TRBJ2-3; clone_size: NA; cdr3_aa: CASSIEGLAGGRTDTQYF; cdr3_nt: TGTGCCAGTAGTATCGAGGGTCTAGCGGGGGGCAGGACAGATACGCAGTATTTT
v_call: TRBV14; d_call: TRBD1; j_call: TRBJ2-2; clone_size: NA; cdr3_aa: CASSQGLRGPRELFF; cdr3_nt: TGTGCCAGCAGCCAAGGACTTAGGGGGCCTAGGGAGCTGTTTTTT
v_call: TRBV5-6; d_call: NA; j_call: TRBJ1-4; clone_size: NA; cdr3_aa: CASSLAHSQGLFF; cdr3_nt: TGTGCCAGCAGCTTGGCCCACTCGCAAGGACTGTTTTTT
v_call: TRBV2; d_call: NA; j_call: TRBJ1-3; clone_size: NA; cdr3_aa: CASSPSLTSSGNTIYF; cdr3_nt: TGTGCCAGCAGCCCTTCTTTGACGAGCTCTGGAAACACCATATATTTT
v_call: TRBV6-1; d_call: NA; j_call: TRBJ1-6; clone_size: NA; cdr3_aa: CASSEVKYSYNSPLHF; cdr3_nt: TGTGCCAGCAGTGAAGTTAAGTACTCCTATAATTCACCCCTCCACTTT
v_call: TRBV27; d_call: NA; j_call: TRBJ1-3; clone_size: NA; cdr3_aa: CASSLDPSNTIYF; cdr3_nt: TGTGCCAGCAGTTTGGACCCATCAAACACCATATATTTT
v_call: TRBV9; d_call: NA; j_call: TRBJ1-3; clone_size: few; cdr3_aa: CASSVSGSGNTIYF; cdr3_nt: TGTGCCAGCAGCGTATCAGGCTCTGGAAACACCATATATTTT
v_call: TRBV28; d_call: NA; j_call: TRBJ1-2; clone_size: NA; cdr3_aa: CASSSHPYGYTF; cdr3_nt: TGTGCCAGCAGTTCCCACCCCTATGGCTACACCTTC
v_call: TRBV27; d_call: NA; j_call: TRBJ2-1; clone_size: NA; cdr3_aa: CASSQTLPIYNEQFF; cdr3_nt: TGTGCCAGCAGCCAGACATTGCCTATTTACAATGAGCAGTTCTTC
v_call: TRBV27; d_call: TRBD1; j_call: TRBJ1-6; clone_size: NA; cdr3_aa: CASSPGGTDYPPLHF; cdr3_nt: TGTGCCAGCAGTCCAGGGGGTACAGACTATCCACCCCTCCACTTT
v_call: TRBV19; d_call: NA; j_call: TRBJ2-2; clone_size: NA; cdr3_aa: CASIWTGELFF; cdr3_nt: TGTGCCAGTATTTGGACCGGGGAGCTGTTTTTT
v_call: TRBV10-3; d_call: TRBD1; j_call: TRBJ1-2; clone_size: NA; cdr3_aa: CAIRGQTPINYGYTF; cdr3_nt: TGTGCCATCAGGGGACAGACTCCCATTAACTATGGCTACACCTTC
v_call: TRBV19; d_call: NA; j_call: TRBJ1-1; clone_size: once; cdr3_aa: CASRRLAESSEAFF; cdr3_nt: TGTGCCAGTAGACGCCTGGCGGAGAGCTCTGAAGCTTTCTTT
v_call: TRBV6-5; d_call: TRBD1; j_call: TRBJ1-5; clone_size: once; cdr3_aa: CASRAGQGMYQPQHF; cdr3_nt: TGTGCCAGCAGAGCCGGACAGGGAATGTATCAGCCCCAGCATTTT
v_call: TRBV7-6; d_call: NA; j_call: TRBJ1-4; clone_size: NA; cdr3_aa: CASSLREGGEKLFF; cdr3_nt: TGTGCCAGCAGCTTGAGGGAGGGGGGGGAAAAACTGTTTTTT
v_call: TRBV11-2; d_call: NA; j_call: TRBJ2-3; clone_size: NA; cdr3_aa: CASSFRSPNTDTQYF; cdr3_nt: TGTGCCAGCAGCTTTCGGAGTCCGAACACAGATACGCAGTATTTT
v_call: TRBV6-5; d_call: TRBD2; j_call: TRBJ2-2; clone_size: NA; cdr3_aa: CASSYGASGAGELFF; cdr3_nt: TGTGCCAGCAGTTACGGGGCTAGCGGGGCCGGGGAGCTGTTTTTT
v_call: TRBV29-1; d_call: TRBD1; j_call: TRBJ2-5; clone_size: NA; cdr3_aa: CSVEEEQGLETQYF; cdr3_nt: TGCAGCGTTGAAGAAGAACAGGGGTTGGAGACCCAGTACTTC
v_call: TRBV19; d_call: NA; j_call: TRBJ2-2; clone_size: NA; cdr3_aa: CASGDLNGELFF; cdr3_nt: TGTGCCAGCGGGGACCTAAACGGGGAGCTGTTTTTT
v_call: TRBV7-9; d_call: NA; j_call: TRBJ2-1; clone_size: NA; cdr3_aa: CASSLTEVGNEQFF; cdr3_nt: TGTGCCAGCAGCTTAACGGAGGTAGGCAATGAGCAGTTCTTC
v_call: TRBV6-7; d_call: NA; j_call: TRBJ2-5; clone_size: NA; cdr3_aa: CASSLQRETQYF; cdr3_nt: TGTGCCAGCAGTCTTCAACGAGAGACCCAGTACTTC
v_call: TRBV19; d_call: NA; j_call: TRBJ1-3; clone_size: once; cdr3_aa: CASRPGTANSGNTIYF; cdr3_nt: TGTGCCAGTAGGCCCGGGACCGCAAACTCTGGAAACACCATATATTTT
v_call: TRBV5-1; d_call: NA; j_call: TRBJ2-6; clone_size: NA; cdr3_aa: CASSFQGRSGANVLTF; cdr3_nt: TGCGCCAGCAGCTTCCAGGGACGGTCTGGGGCCAACGTCCTGACTTTC
v_call: TRBV21-1; d_call: NA; j_call: TRBJ2-7; clone_size: NA; cdr3_aa: CASSRDKYEQYF; cdr3_nt: TGTGCCAGCAGCAGGGACAAATACGAGCAGTACTTC
v_call: TRBV19; d_call: TRBD1; j_call: TRBJ1-6; clone_size: NA; cdr3_aa: CASSSPGQGLWSPLHF; cdr3_nt: TGTGCCAGTAGTTCACCGGGACAGGGCCTTTGGTCACCCCTCCACTTT
v_call: TRBV7-8; d_call: TRBD2; j_call: TRBJ2-1; clone_size: NA; cdr3_aa: CASSPRGVGGADQFF; cdr3_nt: TGTGCCAGCAGCCCCAGAGGGGTCGGGGGGGCAGATCAGTTCTTC
v_call: TRBV7-9; d_call: NA; j_call: TRBJ2-3; clone_size: few; cdr3_aa: CASSLGVGTDTQYF; cdr3_nt: TGTGCCAGCAGCTTAGGGGTCGGCACAGATACGCAGTATTTT
v_call: TRBV30; d_call: NA; j_call: TRBJ1-4; clone_size: few; cdr3_aa: CAWSVLGFGLEKLFF; cdr3_nt: TGTGCCTGGAGTGTACTGGGGTTCGGGCTGGAAAAACTGTTTTTT
v_call: TRBV30; d_call: NA; j_call: TRBJ1-3; clone_size: NA; cdr3_aa: CAWSGGGAGNTIYF; cdr3_nt: TGTGCCTGGAGTGGAGGCGGGGCTGGAAACACCATATATTTT